This T cell receptor (beta chain) was retrieved from a study of Graves' ophthalmopathy and Graves' hyperthyroidism. From germline, CDR1 is SEHNR and CDR2 FQNEAQ (reference sequence). Trimming left V 6 bases short and J 4 bases short, with 15 bases between. This CDR3 has 14 amino acids. Transcripts of RNA were the source for amplifying TCR beta CDR3 regions. RT-PCR with HTBI primers came first, then second-round multiplex PCR. Via MiXCR, TCRdb re-called the multiplex PCR reads, giving one row per CDR3 protein. The table lists hundreds of thousands of distinct CDR3 sequences, approximately 21% of them singletons. Other autoimmune diseases, uncontrolled infections, pregnancy or lactation ruled patients out of participation. This clonotype was counted many times.

The V and J genes are TRBV7-9 and TRBJ2-5, with a possible D match to TRBD2 (6 bases). The sequence came from a woman in her late teens or twenties with stable Graves' hyperthyroidism. The specimen sequenced was peripheral blood. CDR3 loop: CASSLGLGRETQYF. CDR3 sequence (DNA): TGTGCCAGCAGTTTGGGACTCGGTAGAGAGACCCAGTACTTC.